Sequencing of this T cell receptor (beta chain) was carried out in a study of brain T cells in children with intractable seizures. Generated by immunoSEQ multiplex PCR, the TCRdb table keeps only in-frame clones and is missing some. In the table there are about 80,000 clones, about 90% of which are singletons. The germline V gene has CDR1 SGHTA and CDR2 FQGTGA. V was trimmed by 5 bases and J by 1 base, leaving 11 bases between them. The CDR3 is 14 amino acids. This clone has a handful of counts. This TCR came from a girl aged 2 to 10 with Rasmussen encephalitis and intractable seizures. This specimen was peripheral blood, taken at surgery. The rearrangement links TRBV7-3 to TRBJ1-1, with D perhaps TRBD1 (6 bases). The CDR3 region is CASSPGGANTEAFF. The CDR3 DNA reads as TGTGCCAGCAGCCCGGGGGGGGCGAACACTGAAGCTTTCTTT.